Listed below are T cell receptor beta chains from one sample, sequenced in a study of human T cells and chemical hapten exposure. TCRdb called the RACE reads again in MiXCR, with one record for every CDR3 protein. The sample holds 25,000 to 35,000 distinct CDR3 sequences, more than 5% seen once. Sequenced here: whole blood, sampled in connection with sensitization to the hapten diphenylcyclopropenone (DPC). The receptors stem from a man aged 30 to 45 with alopecia areata. Some clones in this sample may be carry-over from other donors' samples. Both conserved end residues are part of each CDR3. The order of the fields is J gene, V gene, CDR3 length, clone size, CDR3 protein. A clone size is listed for some rows: how often the clone was seen (once, few, many), or a class if it is expanded.

>TRBJ2-3|TRBV12-3/TRBV12-4|13|many
CASSSRGTDTQYF
>TRBJ2-3|TRBV20-1|16|many
CSAGGTSGRSTDTQYF
>TRBJ2-5|TRBV24-1|15|many
CATSDTASVQETQYF
>TRBJ2-1|TRBV9|15|many
CASSVTGGPYNEQFF
>TRBJ1-1|TRBV6-1|14|many
CASKGKRMNTEAFF
>TRBJ2-1|TRBV29-1|15|many
CSVEGQGTSYNEQFF
>TRBJ2-1|TRBV6-2/TRBV6-3|14|many
CASSSDRTYNEQFF
>TRBJ2-1|TRBV3-1|16|many
CASSQGGVYESNEQFF
>TRBJ2-7|TRBV27|14|medium-sized
CASGGQSSSYEQYF
>TRBJ1-6|TRBV14|14|many
CASSLEVLDSPLHF
>TRBJ1-2|TRBV20-1|13|-
CSGQTGTGYGYTF
>TRBJ2-5|TRBV30|12|many
CAWKVYQETQYF
>TRBJ2-2|TRBV7-9|15|many
CASSLARGGTGELFF
>TRBJ1-1|TRBV29-1|13|medium-sized
CSVAGQPNTEAFF
>TRBJ1-6|TRBV12-3/TRBV12-4|14|many
CASSLESDNSPLHF
>TRBJ2-7|TRBV5-1|15|many
CASSQGTGSEYEQYF
>TRBJ2-5|TRBV5-5|13|few
CASSTRFEETQYF
>TRBJ1-6|TRBV11-2|21|-
CASSLEVSGQGVYLDNSPLHF
>TRBJ2-5|TRBV6-2/TRBV6-3|13|many
CASSYHRPETQYF
>TRBJ2-5|TRBV5-6|13|medium-sized
CASSLVSGETQYF
>TRBJ2-7|TRBV6-1|16|-
CASSEEEYSDVYEQYF
>TRBJ2-3|TRBV29-1|13|many
CSVARGLTDTQYF
>TRBJ2-1|TRBV7-2|16|many
CASSLALAGGGDEQFF
>TRBJ1-1|TRBV4-1|15|many
CASSQDLAVGTEAFF
>TRBJ2-7|TRBV7-2|13|-
CASSSSRVREQYF
>TRBJ2-3|TRBV5-1|12|many
CASSPTYDTQYF
>TRBJ1-4|TRBV20-1|13|many
CSARVATNEKLFF
>TRBJ1-1|TRBV6-2/TRBV6-3|15|many
CASSVDAPGRTEAFF
>TRBJ1-1|TRBV19|15|many
CASSPRTGMNTEAFF
>TRBJ2-7|TRBV20-1|15|many
CSAADIPDTRYEQYF
>TRBJ1-1|TRBV3-1|14|many
CASSQVGGGTEAFF
>TRBJ1-1|TRBV12-3/TRBV12-4|11|many
CASSRGLGAFF
>TRBJ1-2|TRBV7-2|14|many
CASSSSGTAYGYTF
>TRBJ2-3|TRBV7-9|16|many
CASSLADRAWTDTQYF
>TRBJ2-3|TRBV20-1|12|many
CSADRDPDTQYF
>TRBJ1-2|TRBV20-1|14|many
CSARKGQGADGYTF
>TRBJ1-5|TRBV4-2|16|few
CASSQDGHRWEQPQHF
>TRBJ1-2|TRBV7-9|18|many
CASWAGEAYGYTSYGYTF
>TRBJ2-1|TRBV18|17|many
CASSQSVGRGSYNEQFF
>TRBJ1-5|TRBV28|16|many
CASSSYIGPTDQPQHF
>TRBJ2-3|TRBV10-3|14|many
CAIKTSESTDTQYF
>TRBJ1-2|TRBV29-1|13|many
CSVERTGSYGYTF
>TRBJ1-3|TRBV12-3/TRBV12-4|12|many
CADGTAGNTIYF
>TRBJ1-4|TRBV4-3|13|many
CASSQGGREKLFF
>TRBJ2-1|TRBV11-2|16|many
CASSLGLGLSYNEQFF
>TRBJ2-2|TRBV24-1|12|many
CATSSNTGELFF
>TRBJ2-5|TRBV18|13|many
CASSPQELETQYF
>TRBJ1-4|TRBV29-1|13|many
CSVEDAANEKLFF
>TRBJ2-3|TRBV4-3|15|many
CASSQEMGSTDTQYF
>TRBJ2-5|TRBV6-5|17|many
CASSYGTSGDFQETQYF
>TRBJ2-5|TRBV27|17|many
CASRGGRGRWLQETQYF
>TRBJ1-2|TRBV7-2|19|many
CASSPAWPAYGYTSYGYTF
>TRBJ2-3|TRBV6-2/TRBV6-3|14|many
CASSGQGGSDTQYF